These 20 T cell receptor beta chains were sequenced from one sample in a study of T cell responses to AZD1222 COVID-19 vaccine. Libraries were prepared by immunoSEQ multiplex PCR; TCRdb keeps only in-frame clonotypes and omits some of them. The sample lists about 160,000 clones, roughly 90% occurring once. The starting material was peripheral blood, obtained on day 0 of AZD1222 vaccination. These receptors were taken from an adult in good health.

The V call is TRBV21-1, the J call TRBJ2-1; the listed D gene, TRBD2, was not tested against the DNA. TRBV21-1 is listed as a pseudogene. This CDR3 comprises 19 residues. Written as DNA, the CDR3 is TGTGCCAGCAGCAGAGATCTTAGGGGGGAGGGTAGCTCCTACAATGAGCAGTTCTTC. Protein product: CASSRDLRGEGSSYNEQFF.

The chain carries TRBV6-5 and TRBJ1-1, with D hard to call. Germline V gives CDR1 MNHEY, CDR2 SVGAGI. With 2 bases removed from V and 3 bases from J, the gap between germline ends came to 10 bases. CDR3 size: 14 residues. The CDR3 reads CASSYRAGDTEAFF. As DNA, the CDR3 is TGTGCCAGCAGTTACAGGGCAGGAGACACTGAAGCTTTCTTT.

The rearrangement joins TRBV28 to TRBJ1-2; possibly TRBD1 for D (6 bases). The CDR3 has 14 residues. The germline V gene has CDR1 MDHEN and CDR2 SYDVKM. Trimming shortened V by 10 bases and J by 4 bases, and 19 bases separated the two germline ends. CDR3 amino acids: CATGTPTPSYGYTF. The CDR3 nucleotides are TGTGCCACTGGGACACCAACTCCTTCCTATGGCTACACCTTC.

The chain is built from TRBV19 and TRBJ1-1; D is ambiguous. CDR3 length: 13 residues. Trimming pared 2 bases from V and 5 bases from J, leaving 9 bases between. CDR1 is LNHDA and CDR2 is SQIVND in the germline V gene (reference sequence). CDR3 sequence (DNA): TGTGCCAGTAGTATAAATTTGGAAACTGAAGCTTTCTTT. It encodes CASSINLETEAFF.

The gene calls are TRBV5-1 and TRBJ2-5; 10 nucleotides agree with TRBD1. J lost 2 bases, V lost 3 bases, and 4 bases had no gene match. Germline V gives CDR1 SGHRS, CDR2 YFSETQ. The CDR3 is 15 residues long. The CDR3 sequence: CASSSTGGSQETQYF. Here the CDR3 DNA reads TGCGCCAGCAGCTCGACAGGGGGCTCACAAGAGACCCAGTACTTC.

This chain links TRBV12-3 or TRBV12-4 with TRBJ1-5; no clear D. The CDR3 consists of 13 residues. The V end was cut by 3 bases, the J end by 9 bases, with 12 bases between. CDR3 bases: TGTGCCAGCAGTTTCCGGTCATGGGGGCCCCAGCATTTT. Its protein is CASSFRSWGPQHF.

The V gene is TRBV27, the J gene TRBJ2-7; a possible D gene is TRBD2 (7 bases). Trimming took off 5 bases at V and 5 bases at J, with 25 bases between the two ends. There are 17 residues in the CDR3. Germline V CDR1 and CDR2: MNHEY, SMNVEV (reference sequence). The CDR3 DNA sequence: TGTGCCAGCAGTCCGATCGGAGGGGGAGGGCCAGGTCACGAGCAGTACTTC. It is translated as CASSPIGGGGPGHEQYF.

CDR3 DNA: TGTGCCAGCAGCGCACAGCAGGGGGATAATGAAAAACTGTTTTTT. It translates to CASSAQQGDNEKLFF. The chain joins TRBV11-2 to TRBJ1-4, with 7 bases fitting TRBD1. The germline V gene has CDR1 SGHAT and CDR2 FQNNGV. The CDR3 spans 15 residues. V dropped 5 bases and J dropped 4; count of bases not matched to a gene: 7. Together with reference TRBV11-2 and TRBJ1-4, the CDR3 gives the full variable domain: EAGVAQSPRYKIIEKRQSVAFWCNPISGHATLYWYQQILGQGPKLLIQFQNNGVVDDSQLPKDRFSAERLKGVDSTLKIQPAKLEDSAVYLCASSAQQGDNEKLFFGSGTQLSVL.

The chain recombines TRBV28 with TRBJ2-7; 10 nucleotides align to TRBD1. Germline trimming cut 5 bases from V and 3 bases from J; bases unmatched to any gene: 7. CDR3 length: 15 residues. Germline V gene sequence: CDR1 MDHEN, CDR2 SYDVKM. The CDR3 bases are TGTGCCAGCAGTCCCGCGGGACAGGGGCTCTACGAGCAGTACTTC. Its translation: CASSPAGQGLYEQYF.

The rearrangement uses TRBV6-1 and TRBJ1-2; D ambiguous. The length of the CDR3 is 15 residues. V shed 2 bases and J shed 1 base, with 11 bases lying between them. CDR1 and CDR2 from the germline V gene are MNHNS and SASEGT. CDR3 protein: CASSESLYGNYGYTF. As DNA, the CDR3 is TGTGCCAGCAGTGAAAGTCTGTACGGTAACTATGGCTACACCTTC.

The V call is TRBV18, the J call TRBJ1-1; D may be TRBD1 (6 bases). The germline gives CDR1 KGHSH, CDR2 LQKENI. This CDR3 spans 12 amino acids. Trimming removed 5 bases from V and 4 bases from J, with 8 bases in between. As DNA, the CDR3 is TGTGCCAGCTCAGAACAGGGCACTGAAGCTTTCTTT. Translation gives CASSEQGTEAFF.

V usage is TRBV6-1 and J usage is TRBJ2-5; no firm D call. Germline V gives CDR1 MNHNS, CDR2 SASEGT. This CDR3 is built from 14 residues. V was trimmed by 3 bases and J by 5 bases, leaving 13 bases between them. CDR3 DNA sequence: TGTGCCAGCAGTGATGATAATGGGTTGGAGACCCAGTACTTC. Protein product: CASSDDNGLETQYF.

The rearrangement links TRBV6-5 to TRBJ2-1; D unresolved. This CDR3 has 13 amino acids. V was pared by 0 bases and J by 8 bases, with 8 bases between. Germline V gene lookup returns CDR1 MNHEY and CDR2 SVGAGI. The CDR3 DNA follows: TGTGCCAGCAGTTACTCGTTATACTATGAGCAGTTCTTC. It translates to CASSYSLYYEQFF.

The chain carries TRBV5-6 and TRBJ1-1, with 8 bases fitting TRBD1. Germline CDR1 and CDR2: SGHDT and YYEEEE. Unmatched junction bases numbered 6, after V lost 1 base and J lost 4 bases. This CDR3 has 15 residues. CDR3: CASSLRQGLVTEAFF. The CDR3 DNA reads as TGTGCCAGCAGCTTGAGACAGGGGTTGGTCACTGAAGCTTTCTTT.

CDR3 bases: TGTGCCAGCAGTCTAAAGGTCGCCGGGGAGCTGTTTTTT. The encoded protein is CASSLKVAGELFF. The chain uses TRBV2 and TRBJ2-2; D remains unclear. Germline V gene sequence: CDR1 SNHLY, CDR2 FYNNEI. The V gene lost 5 bases and the J gene lost 6 bases, with 10 bases spanning the gap. This CDR3 contains 13 residues.

The J gene is TRBJ1-2, the V gene TRBV18; D remains unclear. Germline CDR1 KGHSH, CDR2 LQKENI. V lost 4 bases to trimming and J lost 6 bases, with 15 bases between them. The CDR3 runs 14 residues. The CDR3 here is CASSHLAASDGYTF. The CDR3 DNA sequence: TGTGCCAGCTCACATTTGGCAGCCTCAGATGGCTACACCTTC. Filled out from reference TRBV18 and TRBJ1-2, the complete variable domain reads NAGVMQNPRHLVRRRGQEARLRCSPMKGHSHVYWYRQLPEEGLKFMVYLQKENIIDESGMPKERFSAEFPKEGPSILRIQQVVRGDSAAYFCASSHLAASDGYTFGSGTRLTVV.

The genes are TRBV28 and TRBJ1-1; TRBD1 matches at 9 bases. The CDR3 runs to 15 residues. Unmatched junction bases numbered 8, after V lost 4 bases and J lost 5 bases. Germline-derived CDR1 and CDR2 are MDHEN and SYDVKM. The CDR3 region is CASSSIHRGRTEAFF. The DNA for the CDR3 is TGTGCCAGCAGTTCGATCCACAGGGGGCGAACTGAAGCTTTCTTT.

This chain connects TRBV4-1 to TRBJ1-4; D remains unclear. Germline V gene data show CDR1 as MGHRA and CDR2 as YSYEKL. Trimming cost V 2 bases and J 0 bases, with 10 bases left between them. The CDR3 spans 16 residues. The CDR3 DNA is TGCGCCAGCAGCCAATTCCCCTCGACAACTAATGAAAAACTGTTTTTT. Residues: CASSQFPSTTNEKLFF.

The rearrangement links TRBV7-2 to TRBJ1-5; D ambiguous. The germline V gene encodes CDR1 SGHTA and CDR2 FQGNSA. V lost 5 bases and J lost 2, with 7 bases in between. The length of the CDR3 is 13 residues. This chain's CDR3 is CASSPDGNQPQHF. In DNA, the CDR3 is TGTGCCAGCAGCCCGGATGGCAATCAGCCCCAGCATTTT. The full variable domain, completed using reference TRBV7-2 and TRBJ1-5, is GAGVSQSPSNKVTEKGKDVELRCDPISGHTALYWYRQSLGQGLEFLIYFQGNSAPDKSGLPSDRFSAERTGGSVSTLTIQRTQQEDSAVYLCASSPDGNQPQHFGDGTRLSIL.

This clone came up a few times. The rearrangement joins TRBV10-3 to TRBJ1-5, with D tentatively TRBD1 (5 bases). The germline V gene encodes CDR1 ENHRY and CDR2 SYGVKD. This CDR3 region has 13 residues. V was shortened by 6 bases and J by 3 bases, with 9 bases between the two germline ends. CDR3 DNA sequence: TGTGCCATCAGGCCGGACATCAATCAGCCCCAGCATTTT. It specifies CAIRPDINQPQHF.